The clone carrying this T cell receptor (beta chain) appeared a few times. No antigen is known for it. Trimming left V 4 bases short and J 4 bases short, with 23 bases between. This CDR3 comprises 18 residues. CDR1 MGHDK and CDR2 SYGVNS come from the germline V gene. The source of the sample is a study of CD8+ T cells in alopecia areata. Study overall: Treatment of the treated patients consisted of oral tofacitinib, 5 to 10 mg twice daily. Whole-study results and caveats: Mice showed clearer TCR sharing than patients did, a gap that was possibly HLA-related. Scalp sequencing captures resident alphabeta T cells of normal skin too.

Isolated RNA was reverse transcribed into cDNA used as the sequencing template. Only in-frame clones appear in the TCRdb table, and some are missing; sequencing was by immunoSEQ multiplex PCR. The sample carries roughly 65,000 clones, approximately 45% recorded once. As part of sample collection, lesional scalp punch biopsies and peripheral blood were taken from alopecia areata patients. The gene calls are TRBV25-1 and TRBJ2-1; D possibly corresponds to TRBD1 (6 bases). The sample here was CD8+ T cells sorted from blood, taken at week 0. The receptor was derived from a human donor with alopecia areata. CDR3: CASSGRTVGGDPYNEQFF. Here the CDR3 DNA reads TGTGCCAGCAGTGGGAGGACAGTTGGGGGAGACCCGTACAATGAGCAGTTCTTC.